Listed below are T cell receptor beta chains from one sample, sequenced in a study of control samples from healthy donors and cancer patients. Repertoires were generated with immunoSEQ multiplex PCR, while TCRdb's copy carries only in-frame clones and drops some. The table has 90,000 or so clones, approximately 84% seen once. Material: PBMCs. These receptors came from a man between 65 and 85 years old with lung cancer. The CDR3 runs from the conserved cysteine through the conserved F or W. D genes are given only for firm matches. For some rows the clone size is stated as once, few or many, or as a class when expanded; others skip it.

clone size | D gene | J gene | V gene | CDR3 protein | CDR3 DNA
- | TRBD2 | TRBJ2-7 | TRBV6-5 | CASGPGGYEQYF | TGTGCCAGCGGGCCGGGGGGATACGAGCAGTACTTC
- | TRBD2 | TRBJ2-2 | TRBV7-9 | CASSPGGGPSGELFF | TGTGCCAGCAGCCCCGGGGGGGGCCCTTCCGGGGAGCTGTTTTTT
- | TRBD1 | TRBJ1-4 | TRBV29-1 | CSVRIQGIPSEKLFF | TGCAGCGTCCGGATACAGGGGATTCCTAGTGAAAAACTGTTTTTT
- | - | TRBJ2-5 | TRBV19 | CASSPLGRETQYF | TGTGCCAGTAGCCCCCTCGGCCGAGAGACCCAGTACTTC
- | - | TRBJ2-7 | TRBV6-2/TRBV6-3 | CASSYSESYEQYF | TGTGCCAGCAGTTACAGCGAGAGCTACGAGCAGTACTTC
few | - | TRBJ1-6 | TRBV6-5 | CASSYSTGSPWTHF | TGTGCCAGCAGTTACTCTACAGGGTCCCCGTGGACCCACTTT
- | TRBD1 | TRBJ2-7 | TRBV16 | CASSQYKDRGQSEQYF | TGTGCCAGCAGCCAATATAAGGACAGGGGGCAAAGCGAGCAGTACTTC
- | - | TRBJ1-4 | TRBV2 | CASRGGQGSEKLFF | TGTGCCAGCAGGGGGGGGCAGGGGAGTGAAAAACTGTTTTTT
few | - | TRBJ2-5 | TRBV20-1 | CSARGVLSETQYF | TGCAGTGCTCGTGGGGTATTGAGCGAGACCCAGTACTTC
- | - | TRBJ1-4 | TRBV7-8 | CASTPPGAGREKLFF | TGTGCCAGCACCCCCCCCGGGGCAGGGCGGGAAAAACTGTTTTTT
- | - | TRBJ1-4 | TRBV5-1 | CASSFGTLNEKLFF | TGCGCCAGCAGCTTTGGGACGTTGAATGAAAAACTGTTTTTT
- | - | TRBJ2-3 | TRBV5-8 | CASSLGRVKSTDTQYF | TGTGCCAGCAGCTTAGGCCGGGTCAAAAGCACAGATACGCAGTATTTT
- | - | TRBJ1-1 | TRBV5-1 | CASRPRGAENTEAFF | TGCGCCAGCAGACCACGCGGGGCAGAGAACACTGAAGCTTTCTTT
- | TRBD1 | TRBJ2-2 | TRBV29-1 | CSGGPGQGGVGELFF | TGCAGCGGCGGACCGGGACAGGGGGGTGTCGGGGAGCTGTTTTTT
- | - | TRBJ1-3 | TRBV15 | CATSIGRGNTIYF | TGTGCCACCAGCATAGGGCGAGGAAACACCATATATTTT
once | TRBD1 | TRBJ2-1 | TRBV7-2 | CASSSGQGYYNEQFF | TGTGCCAGCAGCTCGGGACAGGGGTACTACAATGAGCAGTTCTTC
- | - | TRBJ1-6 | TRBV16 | CASSQYIRQQRSPLHF | TGTGCCAGCAGCCAATACATAAGGCAGCAAAGGTCACCCCTCCACTTT
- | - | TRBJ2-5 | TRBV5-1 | CASSSASQETQYF | TGCGCCAGCAGCTCCGCCTCTCAAGAGACCCAGTACTTC
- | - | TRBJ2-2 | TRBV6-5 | CASSYSLRGGTGELFF | TGTGCCAGCAGTTACAGTCTCAGGGGAGGGACCGGGGAGCTGTTTTTT
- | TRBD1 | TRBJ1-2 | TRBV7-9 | CASSQERRTGSYGYTF | TGTGCCAGCAGCCAAGAAAGGCGGACAGGGAGCTATGGCTACACCTTC
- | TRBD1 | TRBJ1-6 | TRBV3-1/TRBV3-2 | CASSQGQGAGNSPLHF | TGTGCCAGCAGCCAAGGACAGGGGGCTGGTAATTCACCCCTCCACTTT
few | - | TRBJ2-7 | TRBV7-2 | CASSTEPFGPYEQYF | TGTGCCAGCAGCACAGAACCATTCGGACCCTACGAGCAGTACTTC
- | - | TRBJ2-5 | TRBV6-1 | CASSEGGRETQYF | TGTGCCAGCAGTGAAGGGGGGCGGGAGACCCAGTACTTC
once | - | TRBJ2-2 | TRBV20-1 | CSASWGPGELFF | TGCAGTGCTAGTTGGGGGCCCGGGGAGCTGTTTTTT
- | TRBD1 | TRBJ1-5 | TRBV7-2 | CASSLETGGLQPQHF | TGTGCCAGCAGCTTAGAAACAGGGGGCTTGCAGCCCCAGCATTTT
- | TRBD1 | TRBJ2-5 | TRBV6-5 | CASSYLPGQQETQYF | TGTGCCAGCAGTTACCTCCCGGGACAGCAAGAGACCCAGTACTTC